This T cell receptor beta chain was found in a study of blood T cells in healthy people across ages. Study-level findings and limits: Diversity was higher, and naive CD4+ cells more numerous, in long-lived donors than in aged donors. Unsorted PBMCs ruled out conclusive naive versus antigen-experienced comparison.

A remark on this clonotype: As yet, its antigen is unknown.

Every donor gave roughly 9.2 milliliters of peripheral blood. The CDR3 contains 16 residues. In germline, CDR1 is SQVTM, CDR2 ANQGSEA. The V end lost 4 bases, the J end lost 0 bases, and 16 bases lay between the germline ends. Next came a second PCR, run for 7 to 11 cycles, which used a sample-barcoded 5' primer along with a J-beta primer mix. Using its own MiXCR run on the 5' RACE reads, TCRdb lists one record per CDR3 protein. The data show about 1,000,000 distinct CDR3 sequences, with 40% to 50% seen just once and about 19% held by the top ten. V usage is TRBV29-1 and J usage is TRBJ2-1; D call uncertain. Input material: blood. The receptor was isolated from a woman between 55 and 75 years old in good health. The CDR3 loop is CSVGVPEFSSYNEQFF. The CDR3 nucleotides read TGCAGCGTTGGGGTCCCAGAATTTAGCTCCTACAATGAGCAGTTCTTC.